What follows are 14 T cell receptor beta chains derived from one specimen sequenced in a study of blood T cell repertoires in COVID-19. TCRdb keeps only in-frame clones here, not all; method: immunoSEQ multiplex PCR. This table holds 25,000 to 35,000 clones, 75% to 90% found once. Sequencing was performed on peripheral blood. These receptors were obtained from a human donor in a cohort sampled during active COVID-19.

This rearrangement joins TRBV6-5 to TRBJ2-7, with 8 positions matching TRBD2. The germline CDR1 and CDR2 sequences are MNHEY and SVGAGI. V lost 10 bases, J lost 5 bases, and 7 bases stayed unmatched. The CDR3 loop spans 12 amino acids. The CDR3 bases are TGTGCCACGAGCAGCGGGGGCCACGAGCAGTACTTC. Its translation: CATSSGGHEQYF.

The CDR3 protein is CASSFKPPGRAYEQYF. In DNA, the CDR3 is TGTGCCAGCAGCTTTAAGCCGCCCGGGAGAGCCTACGAGCAGTACTTC. The chain combines TRBV5-6 with TRBJ2-7; maybe TRBD2 (6 bases). The CDR3 length is 16 residues. With 2 bases removed from V and 2 bases from J, the gap between germline ends came to 17 bases. CDR1 and CDR2 (germline): SGHDT, YYEEEE.

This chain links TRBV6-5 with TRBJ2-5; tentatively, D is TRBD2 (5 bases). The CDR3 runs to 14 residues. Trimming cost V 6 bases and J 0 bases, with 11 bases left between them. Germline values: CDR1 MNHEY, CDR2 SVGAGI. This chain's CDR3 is CASSPRTYQETQYF. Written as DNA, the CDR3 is TGTGCCAGCAGCCCCCGGACTTACCAAGAGACCCAGTACTTC.

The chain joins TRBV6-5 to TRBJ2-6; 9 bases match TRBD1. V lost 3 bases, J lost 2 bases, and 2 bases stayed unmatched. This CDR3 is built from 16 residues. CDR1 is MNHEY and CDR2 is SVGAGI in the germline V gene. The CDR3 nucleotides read TGTGCCAGCAGTTATAACAGGGGGCCTGGGGCCAACGTCCTGACTTTC. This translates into CASSYNRGPGANVLTF.

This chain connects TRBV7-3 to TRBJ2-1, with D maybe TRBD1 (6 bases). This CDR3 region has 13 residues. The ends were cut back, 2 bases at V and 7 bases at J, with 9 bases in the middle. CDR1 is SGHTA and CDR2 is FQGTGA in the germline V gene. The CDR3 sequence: CASSLRGGNEQFF. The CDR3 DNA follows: TGTGCCAGCAGCTTACGAGGGGGTAATGAGCAGTTCTTC.

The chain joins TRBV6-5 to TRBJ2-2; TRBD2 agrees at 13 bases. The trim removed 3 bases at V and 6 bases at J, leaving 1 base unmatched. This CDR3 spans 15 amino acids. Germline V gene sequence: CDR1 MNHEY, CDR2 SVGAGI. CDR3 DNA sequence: TGTGCCAGCAGTTATGGACTAGCGGGAGCCGGGGAGCTGTTTTTT. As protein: CASSYGLAGAGELFF.

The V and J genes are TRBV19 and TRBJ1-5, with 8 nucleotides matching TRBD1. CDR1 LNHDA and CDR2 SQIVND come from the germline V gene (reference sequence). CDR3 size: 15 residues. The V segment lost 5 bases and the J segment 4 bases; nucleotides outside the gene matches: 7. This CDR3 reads CASSFQGAGNQPQHF. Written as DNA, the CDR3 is TGTGCCAGTAGTTTCCAGGGGGCTGGAAATCAGCCCCAGCATTTT.

The DNA of the CDR3 is TGTGCCAGCAGTGGGGACAGTATGGCCTACGAGCAGTACTTC. This gives the protein CASSGDSMAYEQYF. The gene calls are TRBV6-6 and TRBJ2-7; TRBD1 aligns across 7 bases. Germline loops: CDR1 MNHNY, CDR2 SVGAGI (reference sequence). Trimming cost V 5 bases and J 2 bases; bases outside gene matches: 6. CDR3 size: 14 residues.

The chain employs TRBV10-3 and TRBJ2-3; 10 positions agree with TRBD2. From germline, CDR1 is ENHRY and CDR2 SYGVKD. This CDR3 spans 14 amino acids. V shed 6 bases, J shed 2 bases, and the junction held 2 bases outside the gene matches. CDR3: CAIRLAGNTDTQYF. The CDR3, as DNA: TGTGCCATCAGACTAGCGGGAAACACAGATACGCAGTATTTT.

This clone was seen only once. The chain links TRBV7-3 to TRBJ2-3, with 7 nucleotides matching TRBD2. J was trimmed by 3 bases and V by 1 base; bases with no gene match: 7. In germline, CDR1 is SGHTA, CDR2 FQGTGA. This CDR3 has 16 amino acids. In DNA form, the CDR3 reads TGTGCCAGCAGCTTAAATCGGGGGGTTGGTACAGATACGCAGTATTTT. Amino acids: CASSLNRGVGTDTQYF.

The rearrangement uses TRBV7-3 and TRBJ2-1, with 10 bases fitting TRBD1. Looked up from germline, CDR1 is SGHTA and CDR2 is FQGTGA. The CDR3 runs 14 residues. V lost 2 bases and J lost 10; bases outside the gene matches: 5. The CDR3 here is CASSLAGQGREQFF. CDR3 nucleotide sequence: TGTGCCAGCAGCTTAGCGGGACAGGGGAGGGAGCAGTTCTTC.

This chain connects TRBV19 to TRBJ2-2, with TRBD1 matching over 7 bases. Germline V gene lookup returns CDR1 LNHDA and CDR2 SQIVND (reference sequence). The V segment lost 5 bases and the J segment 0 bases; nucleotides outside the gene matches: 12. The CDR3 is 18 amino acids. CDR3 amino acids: CASSPRLGQGANTGELFF. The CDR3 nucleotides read TGTGCCAGTAGTCCCCGACTCGGGCAGGGGGCGAACACCGGGGAGCTGTTTTTT.

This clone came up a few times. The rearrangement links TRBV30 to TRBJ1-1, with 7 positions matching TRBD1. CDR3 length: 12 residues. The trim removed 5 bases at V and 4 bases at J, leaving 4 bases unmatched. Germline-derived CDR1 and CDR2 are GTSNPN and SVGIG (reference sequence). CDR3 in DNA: TGTGCCTGGTCACAGGGGAGCACTGAAGCTTTCTTT. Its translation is CAWSQGSTEAFF.

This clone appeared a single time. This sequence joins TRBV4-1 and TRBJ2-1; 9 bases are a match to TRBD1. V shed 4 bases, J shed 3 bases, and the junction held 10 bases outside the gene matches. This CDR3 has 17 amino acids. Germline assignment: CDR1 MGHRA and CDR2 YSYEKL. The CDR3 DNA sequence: TGCGCCAGCAGCCCCGGGACAGGGAGAGGGGACTACAATGAGCAGTTCTTC. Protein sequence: CASSPGTGRGDYNEQFF.